This T cell receptor (beta chain) was captured in a study of shared clonotypes between healthy human individuals. Study context: The people who gave samples were a couple of women and a few men aged 18 to 49.

Broader study findings: Few donors limited the genetic and exposure-history diversity represented.

Adult Caucasians living in Nashville, Tennessee made up all of the donors. On this clone itself: Its antigen is undetermined.

Evenly divided among several immunoSEQ plates was the genomic DNA of each subset. Assay used: immunoSEQ multiplex PCR; TCRdb lists only in-frame clones, some missing. The data contain approximately 510,000 clones, roughly 78% of them singletons. The sample taken for sequencing was PBMCs. The TCR sequence derives from a woman aged 40 to 50 in good health. Some clones in this sample may be carry-over from other donors' samples.

The CDR3 DNA follows: TGTGCCAGCAGCCCCCGGGGTAGCGGGAGGTCCTACGAGCAGTACTTC. Its protein product is CASSPRGSGRSYEQYF. The rearrangement uses TRBV9 and TRBJ2-5; 10 positions agree with TRBD2. The last part of the DNA fits TRBJ2-7 better; the J call may be wrong. In germline, CDR1 is SGDLS, CDR2 YYNGEE. The CDR3 has 16 residues.